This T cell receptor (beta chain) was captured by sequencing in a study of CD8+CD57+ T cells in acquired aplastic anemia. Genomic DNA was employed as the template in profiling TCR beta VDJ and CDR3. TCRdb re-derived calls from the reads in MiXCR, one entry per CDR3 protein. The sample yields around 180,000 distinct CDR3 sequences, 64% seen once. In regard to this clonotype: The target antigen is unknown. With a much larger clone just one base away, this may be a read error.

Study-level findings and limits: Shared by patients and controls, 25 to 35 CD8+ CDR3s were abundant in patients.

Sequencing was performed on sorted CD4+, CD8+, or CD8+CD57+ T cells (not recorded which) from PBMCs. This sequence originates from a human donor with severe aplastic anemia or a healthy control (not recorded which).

The CDR3 DNA is TGCGCCAGCAGCCAAGCCGGGGGGAGAAAGACCCAGTACTTC. It is translated as CASSQAGGRKTQYF. The rearrangement joins TRBV4-3 to TRBJ2-5; TRBD2 aligns across 7 bases. V shed 1 base, J shed 6 bases, and the junction held 5 bases outside the gene matches. Germline lookup yields CDR1 LGHNA and CDR2 YSLEER. The CDR3 extends over 14 amino acids.